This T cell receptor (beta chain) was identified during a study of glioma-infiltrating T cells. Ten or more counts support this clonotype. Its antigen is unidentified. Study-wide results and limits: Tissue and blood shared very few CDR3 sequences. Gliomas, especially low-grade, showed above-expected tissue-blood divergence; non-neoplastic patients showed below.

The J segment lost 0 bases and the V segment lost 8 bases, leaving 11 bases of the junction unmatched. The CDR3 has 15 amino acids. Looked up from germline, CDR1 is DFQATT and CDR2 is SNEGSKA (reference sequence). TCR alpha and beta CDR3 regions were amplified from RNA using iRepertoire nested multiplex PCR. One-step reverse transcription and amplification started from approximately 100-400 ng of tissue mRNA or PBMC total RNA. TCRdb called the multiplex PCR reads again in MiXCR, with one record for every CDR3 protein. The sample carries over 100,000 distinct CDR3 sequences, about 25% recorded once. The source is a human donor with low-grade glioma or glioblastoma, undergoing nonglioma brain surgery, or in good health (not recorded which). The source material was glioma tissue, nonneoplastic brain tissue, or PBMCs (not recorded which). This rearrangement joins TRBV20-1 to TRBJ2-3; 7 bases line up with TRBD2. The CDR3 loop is CSTPRAGDSTDTQYF. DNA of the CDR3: TGCAGTACCCCACGGGCGGGAGATAGCACAGATACGCAGTATTTT.